These 21 T cell receptor beta chains share one sample of origin, sequenced in a study of blood T cell repertoires in COVID-19. Assay: immunoSEQ multiplex PCR; the TCRdb copy retains only in-frame clones and omits some. The table records roughly 120,000 clones, around nine tenths of them present only once. Material for sequencing was peripheral blood. The source of these receptors is an older woman who had recovered from COVID-19.

V and J are TRBV28 and TRBJ2-7, with D possibly TRBD2 on 6 matching bases. Trimming took off 8 bases at V and 5 bases at J, with 22 bases between the two ends. Germline CDR1 is MDHEN and CDR2 is SYDVKM. The CDR3 length is 15 residues. The CDR3 is CASPPWGEPPNEQYF. CDR3 nucleotides: TGTGCCAGCCCCCCGTGGGGGGAGCCCCCCAACGAGCAGTACTTC.

This chain's CDR3 is CASSFGGAYNSPLHF. The DNA for the CDR3 is TGTGCCAGCAGTTTTGGAGGGGCTTATAATTCACCCCTCCACTTT. This rearrangement joins TRBV28 to TRBJ1-6, with a tentative D call TRBD1 (5 bases). CDR1 and CDR2 from the germline V gene are MDHEN and SYDVKM. Between the trimmed V and J ends, which lost 3 bases and 4 bases, there was a span of 10 bases. The length of the CDR3 is 15 residues. The entire variable domain, with the rest obtained from reference TRBV28 and TRBJ1-6, is as follows: DVKVTQSSRYLVKRTGEKVFLECVQDMDHENMFWYRQDPGLGLRLIYFSYDVKMKEKGDIPEGYSVSREKKERFSLILESASTNQTSMYLCASSFGGAYNSPLHFGNGTRLTVT.

The rearrangement links TRBV7-6 to TRBJ2-3; maybe TRBD2 (6 bases). V lost 6 bases and J 6 bases, leaving 19 bases between the germline ends. This CDR3 contains 15 residues. In germline, CDR1 is SGHVS, CDR2 FNYEAQ. CDR3 nucleotide sequence: TGTGCCAGCAGTCCCGGGACTGGGGGTGGGGATACGCAGTATTTT. It codes for CASSPGTGGGDTQYF. Complete variable domain (other parts from reference TRBV7-6 and TRBJ2-3): GAGVSQSPRYKVTKRGQDVALRCDPISGHVSLYWYRQALGQGPEFLTYFNYEAQQDKSGLPNDRFSAERPEGSISTLTIQRTEQRDSAMYRCASSPGTGGGDTQYFGPGTRLTVL.

V is TRBV5-4 and J is TRBJ2-1, with 7 bases lining up with TRBD2. With 4 bases clipped from V and 8 bases from J, the junction kept 9 bases outside the gene matches. Per the germline V gene, CDR1 is SGHNT and CDR2 is YYREEE (reference sequence). The CDR3 consists of 14 residues. CDR3 in amino acids: CASSRGLGDDEQFF. The DNA for the CDR3 is TGTGCCAGCAGCCGAGGACTAGGAGATGATGAGCAGTTCTTC.

J is TRBJ2-5 and V is TRBV5-5, with D possibly being TRBD2 (7 bases). V lost 1 base and J lost 5, with 18 bases in between. Looked up from germline, CDR1 is SGHKS and CDR2 is YYEKEE (reference sequence). The CDR3 runs to 16 residues. The DNA for the CDR3 is TGTGCCAGCAGCTTGTATAAAGGGGGGGGCGGTGAGACCCAGTACTTC. Its translation is CASSLYKGGGGETQYF.

The chain carries TRBV7-2 and TRBJ1-3; TRBD1 is a possible D gene (6 bases). Germline values: CDR1 SGHTA, CDR2 FQGNSA. The CDR3 is 18 residues long. V dropped 2 bases and J dropped 4 bases, with 21 bases sitting between them. CDR3 DNA: TGTGCCAGCAGCTTAAGTTCCACAGGGAATACTGGAGGAAACACCATATATTTT. Translating gives CASSLSSTGNTGGNTIYF.

J is TRBJ2-1 and V is TRBV5-1, with D possibly matching TRBD2 (5 bases). Germline CDR1 is SGHRS and CDR2 is YFSETQ. This CDR3 has 14 amino acids. Deletions cut 4 bases from V and 5 bases from J, with 13 bases between. CDR3 in DNA: TGCGCCAGCAGCCCAGCTCCGAGGGACAATGAGCAGTTCTTC. Translating gives CASSPAPRDNEQFF.

The chain carries TRBV29-1 and TRBJ2-5, with D maybe TRBD2 (6 bases). The ends were cut back, 4 bases at V and 5 bases at J, with 11 bases in the middle. CDR3 size: 12 residues. Germline V CDR1 and CDR2: SQVTM, ANQGSEA. The CDR3: CSVGVGRETQYF. In nucleotides, the CDR3 is TGCAGCGTTGGTGTGGGGAGGGAGACCCAGTACTTC.

V is TRBV11-2 and J is TRBJ1-4; D gene ambiguous. The CDR3 length is 15 residues. V was shortened by 2 bases and J by 3 bases, with 10 bases between the two germline ends. The germline CDR1 and CDR2 sequences are SGHAT and FQNNGV. In DNA, the CDR3 is TGTGCCAGCAGCTTATCTTTCGGTCCTAATGAAAAACTGTTTTTT. This translates into CASSLSFGPNEKLFF.

The gene calls are TRBV7-2 and TRBJ1-6; 8 bases match TRBD1. Looked up from germline, CDR1 is SGHTA and CDR2 is FQGNSA. This CDR3 has 13 residues. The V and J ends lost 3 bases and 9 bases, in that order; junction bases with no gene match: 1. CDR3 loop: CASSLGQASPLHF. As DNA, the CDR3 is TGTGCCAGCAGCTTGGGACAGGCTTCACCCCTCCACTTT.

J is TRBJ2-6 and V is TRBV6-5, with 8 bases that match TRBD2. J was trimmed by 3 bases and V by 4 bases; bases with no gene match: 5. The V gene's germline CDR1 is MNHEY and CDR2 SVGAGI. The CDR3 has 16 amino acids. The CDR3 region has the DNA TGTGCCAGCAGTTCTCCGGGGACTAGTGGGGCCAACGTCCTGACTTTC. Translation: CASSSPGTSGANVLTF.

V gene TRBV28 combines with J gene TRBJ2-7; tentatively, D is TRBD2 (6 bases). This CDR3 has 15 residues. Germline CDR1 and CDR2: MDHEN and SYDVKM. The V end lost 6 bases, the J end lost 4 bases, and 19 bases lay between the germline ends. The CDR3 sequence is CASSLSGGVVYEQYF. The CDR3 region has the DNA TGTGCCAGCAGCCTATCCGGGGGAGTGGTGTACGAGCAGTACTTC.

The chain is built from TRBV7-2 and TRBJ2-5, with 11 bases aligning to TRBD2. Germline V gene lookup returns CDR1 SGHTA and CDR2 FQGNSA. The V gene end was trimmed by 4 bases and the J gene end by 5 bases; junction bases not matched to a gene: 9. The CDR3 contains 16 residues. CDR3 amino acids: CASSSQSSGRRETQYF. The CDR3 DNA sequence: TGTGCCAGCAGCTCACAATCTAGCGGGAGGCGTGAGACCCAGTACTTC.

The CDR3 DNA sequence: TGCGCCAGCAGCTTGGGGGGGGACAGTTATTCACCCCTCCACTTT. Translated, it gives CASSLGGDSYSPLHF. The chain combines TRBV5-1 with TRBJ1-6, with 7 bases identical to TRBD1. Looked up from germline, CDR1 is SGHRS and CDR2 is YFSETQ. With 0 bases clipped from V and 8 bases from J, the junction kept 5 bases outside the gene matches. The CDR3 sequence is 15 residues long.

There are a few counts of this clone. The V and J genes are TRBV29-1 and TRBJ2-2; TRBD2 matches 7 bases. Germline trimming cut 4 bases from V and 9 bases from J; bases unmatched to any gene: 14. The CDR3 sequence is 15 residues long. Germline V lookup: CDR1 SQVTM, CDR2 ANQGSEA. DNA of the CDR3: TGCAGCGTTGTGGGGGAGGGTCCAATGGTTCGGGAGCTGTTTTTT. It encodes CSVVGEGPMVRELFF.

The chain carries TRBV7-2 and TRBJ1-5; TRBD1 agrees at 7 bases. Trimming took 4 bases from V and 0 from J; bases not matched to a gene: 9. This CDR3 spans 17 amino acids. Germline CDR1 reads SGHTA; CDR2 reads FQGNSA. CDR3 loop: CASSSTGVGYSNQPQHF. As DNA, the CDR3 is TGTGCCAGCAGCTCCACAGGGGTTGGGTATAGCAATCAGCCCCAGCATTTT.

This chain uses TRBV6-6 with TRBJ2-6; D gene uncertain. CDR3 length: 14 amino acids. V was shortened by 3 bases and J by 4 bases, with 7 bases between the two germline ends. Germline V gives CDR1 MNHNY, CDR2 SVGAGI (reference sequence). For the CDR3, the DNA is TGTGCCAGCAGTTATTGGGCCGGGGCCAACGTCCTGACTTTC. This encodes CASSYWAGANVLTF.

Only one count was recorded for this clone. The chain links TRBV15 to TRBJ2-4; TRBD1 might be the D (5 bases). The germline V and J ends were trimmed by 3 bases and 7 bases, with 13 bases remaining between them. Germline V lookup: CDR1 LNHNV, CDR2 YYDKDF (reference sequence). This CDR3 spans 14 amino acids. The CDR3 DNA follows: TGTGCCACCAGCAGTGTCCCGGACATCAACATTCAGTACTTC. This codes for CATSSVPDINIQYF.

The J gene is TRBJ2-7, the V gene TRBV30; D unclear. The germline gives CDR1 GTSNPN, CDR2 SVGIG (reference sequence). Trimming took 3 bases from V and 2 from J, leaving 8 bases between them. CDR3 size: 12 residues. The CDR3 is CAWRKITYEQYF. The CDR3 DNA follows: TGTGCCTGGAGAAAAATTACCTACGAGCAGTACTTC.

The gene calls are TRBV29-1 and TRBJ1-2, with D uncertain. V lost 2 bases, J lost 8 bases, and 12 bases lay in between. The length of the CDR3 is 12 residues. CDR1 and CDR2 from the germline V gene are SQVTM and ANQGSEA. CDR3 nucleotides: TGCAGCGTTGAATCCCCAGGTGAAGGCTACACCTTC. Translated, it gives CSVESPGEGYTF.

The chain recombines TRBV5-4 with TRBJ2-7; the match to TRBD2 covers 8 bases. CDR1 is SGHNT and CDR2 is YYREEE in the germline V gene (reference sequence). The CDR3 consists of 14 residues. Trimming at V came to 6 bases and at J to 2 bases, leaving 7 bases not matched to a gene. CDR3 nucleotide sequence: TGTGCCAGCACTCGGGGGGGACTAGCCTACGAGCAGTACTTC. Translated: CASTRGGLAYEQYF.